This T cell receptor beta chain was obtained from a study of cytomegalovirus exposure and HLA in healthy donors. V was cut by 0 bases and J by 5 bases, with 7 bases left in between. There are 14 residues in the CDR3. CDR1 and CDR2 from the germline V gene are MNHEY and SVGAGI. Clones were sequenced by immunoSEQ multiplex PCR, and TCRdb holds only the in-frame ones, with some missing. The table lists fewer than 200,000 clones, 84% of them singletons. Study-level findings and limits: TCR sequences were mostly rare, though some public TCRs occurred in many donors. CMV antigen specificity was confirmed in vitro for a few CMV-associated chains. The finding came from a later analysis; first-cohort TCR clusters tended to co-occur in the 130 or so validation repertoires. Accounts indicate the classifier identified cytomegalovirus status with strong specificity and sensitivity.

Of note for this clone: Its target is unknown.

The receptor comes from a woman aged 18-30 years in good health and CMV-seropositive. V and J are TRBV6-5 and TRBJ1-4; D is uncertain. The sequenced material came from PBMCs. DNA of the CDR3: TGTGCCAGCAGTTACTCGTCTGGCAATGAAAAACTGTTTTTT. It encodes CASSYSSGNEKLFF.